This T cell receptor beta chain was retrieved from a study of PD-1 and CTLA-4 blockade in melanoma. Trimming removed 3 bases at V and 7 bases at J, with 10 bases between. This CDR3 spans 13 amino acids. CDR1 and CDR2 from the germline V gene are SGHRS and YFSETQ. Data came from immunoSEQ multiplex PCR; TCRdb stores just in-frame clones and leaves some out. The repertoire holds some 30,000 clones, with about nine tenths as singletons. The chain recombines TRBV5-1 with TRBJ2-2; D uncertain. This TCR came from a human donor with melanoma. The input for sequencing was CD8+ T cells from peripheral blood, taken from a patient given anti-PD-1 treatment. The CDR3 loop reads CASSYRPDGELFF. The CDR3 DNA reads TGCGCCAGCAGCTACCGACCGGACGGGGAGCTGTTTTTT.